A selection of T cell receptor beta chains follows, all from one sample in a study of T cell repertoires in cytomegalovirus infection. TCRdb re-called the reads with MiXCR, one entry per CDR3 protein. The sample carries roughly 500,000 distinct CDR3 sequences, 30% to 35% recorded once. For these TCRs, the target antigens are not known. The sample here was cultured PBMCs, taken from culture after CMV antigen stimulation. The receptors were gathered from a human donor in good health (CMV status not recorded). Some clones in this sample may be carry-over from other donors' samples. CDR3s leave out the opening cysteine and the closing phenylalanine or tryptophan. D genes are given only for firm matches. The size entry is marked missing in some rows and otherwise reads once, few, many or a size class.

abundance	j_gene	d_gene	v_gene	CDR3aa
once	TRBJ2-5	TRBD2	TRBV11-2	ASSFRTSGRRETQY
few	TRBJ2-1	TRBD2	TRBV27	ASTLTSGRGFEQF
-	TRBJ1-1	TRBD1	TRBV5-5	ASSQPGQGQNTEAF
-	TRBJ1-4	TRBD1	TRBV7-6	ASSHHRDRLGEKLF
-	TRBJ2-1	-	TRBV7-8	ASSFKGGYRRDEQF
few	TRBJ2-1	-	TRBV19	ASSSPGGAGYNEQF
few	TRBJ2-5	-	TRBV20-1	SARPSVETQY
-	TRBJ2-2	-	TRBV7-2	ASSLGTMAGELF
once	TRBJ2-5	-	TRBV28	ASSPGTVPISQY
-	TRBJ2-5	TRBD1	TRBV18	ASSPRQGAETQY
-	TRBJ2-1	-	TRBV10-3	AISEGGIRIYNEQF
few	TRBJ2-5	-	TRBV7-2	ASSSAPGRRGILETQY
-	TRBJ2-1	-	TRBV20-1	SGGGGGGDEQF
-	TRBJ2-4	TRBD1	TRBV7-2	ASSARGQGLAKNIQY
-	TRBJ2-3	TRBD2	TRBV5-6	ASSLGLAGYTDTQY
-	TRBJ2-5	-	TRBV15	ATSKRDSVQETQY
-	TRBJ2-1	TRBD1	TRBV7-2	ASSLVRTGIYNEQF
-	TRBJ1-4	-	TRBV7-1	ASSPGSHEKLF
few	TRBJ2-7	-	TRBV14	ASSQGLNSYEQY
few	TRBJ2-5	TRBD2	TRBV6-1	ASSEAGGSGGFGQETQY
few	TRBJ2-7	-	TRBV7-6	ASSPALVVNTPYEQY
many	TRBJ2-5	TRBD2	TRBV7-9	AGSGIQETQY
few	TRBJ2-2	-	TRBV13	ASSRGRPNTGELF
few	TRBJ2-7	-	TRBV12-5	ASAGTLSYEQY